A selection of T cell receptor beta chains follows, all from one sample in a study of CD8 T cells in acute hepatitis C reinfection. Sequencing was performed with immunoSEQ multiplex PCR; in TCRdb, only in-frame clones are kept and a portion is missing. In the table there are some 38,000 clones, about 87% of which are singletons. The sequencing input was naive CD8+ T cells from PBMCs. These receptors were collected from a man aged 25-40 years with chronic hepatitis C. Both conserved end residues are part of each CDR3. D genes are given only for firm matches. For some rows the clone size is stated as once, few or many, or as a class when expanded; others skip it.

D gene: TRBD1
J gene: TRBJ2-7
clone size: -
V gene: TRBV4-1
CDR3 protein: CASSQDPTGTGADEQYF
CDR3 DNA: TGCGCCAGCAGCCAAGACCCCACCGGGACAGGGGCCGACGAGCAGTACTTC

D gene: -
J gene: TRBJ1-2
clone size: once
V gene: TRBV6-5
CDR3 protein: CASSYSGGRNYGYTF
CDR3 DNA: TGTGCCAGCAGTTACTCCGGGGGCCGAAACTATGGCTACACCTTC

D gene: TRBD2
J gene: TRBJ2-7
clone size: -
V gene: TRBV4-2
CDR3 protein: CASSQTAGEQYF
CDR3 DNA: TGTGCCAGCAGCCAAACAGCGGGGGAGCAGTACTTC

D gene: -
J gene: TRBJ2-5
clone size: -
V gene: TRBV13
CDR3 protein: CASSLAGVGLGETQYF
CDR3 DNA: TGTGCCAGCAGCTTAGCGGGTGTGGGGTTGGGAGAGACCCAGTACTTC

D gene: -
J gene: TRBJ2-7
clone size: medium-sized
V gene: TRBV7-9
CDR3 protein: CASSARLTHEQYF
CDR3 DNA: TGTGCCAGCAGCGCGCGACTGACCCACGAGCAGTACTTC

D gene: -
J gene: TRBJ1-2
clone size: -
V gene: TRBV29-1
CDR3 protein: CSAEGIQEANYGYTF
CDR3 DNA: TGCAGCGCCGAGGGGATTCAGGAAGCTAACTATGGCTACACCTTC

D gene: -
J gene: TRBJ1-2
clone size: -
V gene: TRBV14
CDR3 protein: CASSQEGSYGYTF
CDR3 DNA: TGTGCCAGCAGCCAAGAGGGGAGCTATGGCTACACCTTC

D gene: -
J gene: TRBJ2-1
clone size: -
V gene: TRBV5-1
CDR3 protein: CASREGSYNEQFF
CDR3 DNA: TGCGCCAGCAGGGAAGGGTCCTACAATGAGCAGTTCTTC

D gene: -
J gene: TRBJ2-1
clone size: once
V gene: TRBV5-6
CDR3 protein: CASTGASYNEQFF
CDR3 DNA: TGTGCCAGCACTGGGGCCTCCTACAATGAGCAGTTCTTC

D gene: -
J gene: TRBJ2-5
clone size: -
V gene: TRBV6-5
CDR3 protein: CASRPTAYQETQYF
CDR3 DNA: TGTGCCAGCAGACCGACAGCGTACCAAGAGACCCAGTACTTC

D gene: -
J gene: TRBJ2-1
clone size: -
V gene: TRBV27
CDR3 protein: CASSFPQGGEQFF
CDR3 DNA: TGTGCCAGCAGTTTTCCACAGGGAGGGGAGCAGTTCTTC

D gene: -
J gene: TRBJ2-2
clone size: -
V gene: TRBV2
CDR3 protein: CASSDRINTGELFF
CDR3 DNA: TGTGCCAGCAGTGACAGGATAAACACCGGGGAGCTGTTTTTT

D gene: -
J gene: TRBJ2-4
clone size: -
V gene: TRBV5-5
CDR3 protein: CASSLDPTLLLTQYF
CDR3 DNA: TGTGCCAGCAGCTTGGATCCTACCCTTTTGCTCACTCAGTACTTC

D gene: -
J gene: TRBJ2-2
clone size: once
V gene: TRBV1
CDR3 protein: CTSSQSRGKRAIPTGELFF
CDR3 DNA: TGCACCAGCAGCCAATCAAGAGGGAAGCGGGCTATTCCTACCGGGGAGCTGTTTTTT

D gene: -
J gene: TRBJ2-1
clone size: once
V gene: TRBV6-5
CDR3 protein: CASSLGGLGEQFF
CDR3 DNA: TGTGCCAGCAGCCTGGGGGGGCTCGGTGAGCAGTTCTTC

D gene: -
J gene: TRBJ1-5
clone size: -
V gene: TRBV5-4
CDR3 protein: CASSLFPAGQPQHF
CDR3 DNA: TGTGCCAGCAGCCTCTTCCCCGCGGGGCAGCCCCAGCATTTT

D gene: TRBD1
J gene: TRBJ2-7
clone size: -
V gene: TRBV4-3
CDR3 protein: CASSQDSRTGSYEQYF
CDR3 DNA: TGCGCCAGCAGCCAAGATTCGAGGACAGGCTCCTACGAGCAGTACTTC

D gene: TRBD1
J gene: TRBJ1-1
clone size: -
V gene: TRBV2
CDR3 protein: CASIPGDRAMNTEAFF
CDR3 DNA: TGTGCCAGCATCCCGGGGGACAGGGCTATGAACACTGAAGCTTTCTTT

D gene: -
J gene: TRBJ2-7
clone size: -
V gene: TRBV11-2
CDR3 protein: CASSLQDLFSYEQYF
CDR3 DNA: TGTGCCAGCAGCTTACAGGATCTGTTCTCCTACGAGCAGTACTTC

D gene: -
J gene: TRBJ2-7
clone size: -
V gene: TRBV7-6
CDR3 protein: CASSLGGAWEQYF
CDR3 DNA: TGTGCCAGCAGCTTAGGGGGGGCTTGGGAGCAGTACTTC

D gene: TRBD1
J gene: TRBJ2-5
clone size: -
V gene: TRBV9
CDR3 protein: CASSVSLDRAETQYF
CDR3 DNA: TGTGCCAGCAGCGTTTCCCTCGACAGGGCGGAGACCCAGTACTTC

D gene: TRBD1
J gene: TRBJ2-5
clone size: -
V gene: TRBV10-3
CDR3 protein: CAISDRQGGRETQYF
CDR3 DNA: TGTGCCATCAGTGACAGACAGGGGGGGAGGGAGACCCAGTACTTC

D gene: -
J gene: TRBJ2-1
clone size: -
V gene: TRBV10-3
CDR3 protein: CAISEFSGNEQFF
CDR3 DNA: TGTGCCATCAGTGAGTTTAGCGGCAATGAGCAGTTCTTC

D gene: TRBD1
J gene: TRBJ2-1
clone size: -
V gene: TRBV6-1
CDR3 protein: CASSDSGGGSSYNEQFF
CDR3 DNA: TGTGCCAGCAGTGATTCAGGGGGCGGTAGCTCCTACAATGAGCAGTTCTTC

D gene: TRBD2
J gene: TRBJ2-4
clone size: -
V gene: TRBV27
CDR3 protein: CASSIFSGAKGNIQYF
CDR3 DNA: TGTGCCAGCAGTATATTTAGCGGGGCTAAGGGAAACATTCAGTACTTC

D gene: -
J gene: TRBJ2-7
clone size: -
V gene: TRBV27
CDR3 protein: CASSFSGRTYEQYF
CDR3 DNA: TGTGCCAGCAGTTTTTCGGGCAGAACCTACGAGCAGTACTTC

D gene: -
J gene: TRBJ1-4
clone size: -
V gene: TRBV28
CDR3 protein: CASSLFGRATNEKLFF
CDR3 DNA: TGTGCCAGCAGTTTATTCGGTCGTGCAACTAATGAAAAACTGTTTTTT

D gene: TRBD1
J gene: TRBJ1-2
clone size: once
V gene: TRBV15
CDR3 protein: CATSRGRTGTRYGYTF
CDR3 DNA: TGTGCCACCAGCAGGGGAAGGACAGGGACGAGGTATGGCTACACCTTC

D gene: TRBD2
J gene: TRBJ2-5
clone size: -
V gene: TRBV4-1
CDR3 protein: CASSQEGLAEETQYF
CDR3 DNA: TGCGCCAGCAGCCAAGAAGGACTAGCGGAAGAGACCCAGTACTTC

D gene: -
J gene: TRBJ1-1
clone size: -
V gene: TRBV19
CDR3 protein: CASSNGVEAFF
CDR3 DNA: TGTGCCAGTAGTAACGGGGTTGAAGCTTTCTTT

D gene: TRBD1
J gene: TRBJ2-7
clone size: -
V gene: TRBV11-2
CDR3 protein: CASSWTGAYEQYF
CDR3 DNA: TGTGCCAGCAGCTGGACAGGGGCCTACGAGCAGTACTTC

D gene: TRBD2
J gene: TRBJ2-1
clone size: -
V gene: TRBV9
CDR3 protein: CASSASSGVRFF
CDR3 DNA: TGTGCCAGCAGCGCTTCTAGCGGGGTCCGGTTCTTC

D gene: -
J gene: TRBJ1-5
clone size: -
V gene: TRBV27
CDR3 protein: CASSGQGNQPQHF
CDR3 DNA: TGTGCCAGCAGCGGTCAGGGGAATCAGCCCCAGCATTTT

D gene: TRBD2
J gene: TRBJ2-1
clone size: -
V gene: TRBV2
CDR3 protein: CASIVWGTSGNEQFF
CDR3 DNA: TGTGCCAGCATCGTTTGGGGGACTAGCGGCAATGAGCAGTTCTTC

D gene: -
J gene: TRBJ1-5
clone size: -
V gene: TRBV7-9
CDR3 protein: CASSLSAGNQPQHF
CDR3 DNA: TGTGCCAGCAGCTTATCCGCAGGGAATCAGCCCCAGCATTTT

D gene: -
J gene: TRBJ1-2
clone size: few
V gene: TRBV10-1
CDR3 protein: CASSERGKDGYTF
CDR3 DNA: TGCGCCAGCAGTGAGCGGGGTAAGGATGGCTACACCTTC

D gene: TRBD1
J gene: TRBJ1-5
clone size: -
V gene: TRBV29-1
CDR3 protein: CSVEAGQGQGPQHF
CDR3 DNA: TGCAGCGTTGAAGCAGGACAGGGCCAGGGGCCCCAGCATTTT

D gene: TRBD2
J gene: TRBJ2-1
clone size: few
V gene: TRBV19
CDR3 protein: CASAAGTSSREQFF
CDR3 DNA: TGTGCCAGTGCTGCCGGGACTAGTTCGCGGGAGCAGTTCTTC

D gene: TRBD2
J gene: TRBJ2-1
clone size: -
V gene: TRBV2
CDR3 protein: CARLAWTSGGNEQFF
CDR3 DNA: TGTGCCCGCCTAGCCTGGACTAGCGGGGGGAATGAGCAGTTCTTC

D gene: TRBD2
J gene: TRBJ2-3
clone size: -
V gene: TRBV19
CDR3 protein: CASSTGTSGGADTQYF
CDR3 DNA: TGTGCCAGTAGTACCGGGACTAGCGGGGGGGCAGATACGCAGTATTTT

D gene: -
J gene: TRBJ1-5
clone size: -
V gene: TRBV21-1
CDR3 protein: CASSSRTETRYSNQPQHF
CDR3 DNA: TGTGCCAGCAGCAGCCGGACGGAGACGCGCTATAGCAATCAGCCCCAGCATTTT

D gene: -
J gene: TRBJ1-2
clone size: -
V gene: TRBV7-9
CDR3 protein: CASNPGTGYTF
CDR3 DNA: TGTGCCAGCAACCCAGGGACTGGCTACACCTTC

D gene: -
J gene: TRBJ1-2
clone size: -
V gene: TRBV6-6
CDR3 protein: CASSYSTGPDGYTF
CDR3 DNA: TGTGCCAGCAGTTACTCAACGGGACCGGATGGCTACACCTTC

D gene: TRBD2
J gene: TRBJ2-1
clone size: -
V gene: TRBV6-5
CDR3 protein: CASSNLAGAFNEQFF
CDR3 DNA: TGTGCCAGCAGCAACCTAGCGGGAGCATTCAATGAGCAGTTCTTC

D gene: TRBD1
J gene: TRBJ1-1
clone size: -
V gene: TRBV7-6
CDR3 protein: CASSTGANTEAFF
CDR3 DNA: TGTGCCAGCAGCACAGGGGCGAACACTGAAGCTTTCTTT

D gene: TRBD2
J gene: TRBJ2-3
clone size: -
V gene: TRBV7-9
CDR3 protein: CASSSRGSGGTDTQYF
CDR3 DNA: TGTGCCAGCAGCTCCCGGGGTAGCGGGGGCACAGATACGCAGTATTTT

D gene: TRBD2
J gene: TRBJ2-1
clone size: -
V gene: TRBV9
CDR3 protein: CASSDTSGSEQFF
CDR3 DNA: TGTGCCAGCAGCGACACTAGCGGGAGTGAGCAGTTCTTC

D gene: -
J gene: TRBJ2-7
clone size: few
V gene: TRBV7-9
CDR3 protein: CASRGVGEAEGREQYF
CDR3 DNA: TGTGCCAGCAGAGGGGTCGGGGAGGCAGAAGGACGCGAGCAGTACTTC

D gene: TRBD1
J gene: TRBJ1-2
clone size: -
V gene: TRBV25-1
CDR3 protein: CASSPRGQGGRSGYGYTF
CDR3 DNA: TGTGCCAGCAGCCCTCGTGGACAGGGAGGCCGTTCCGGCTATGGCTACACCTTC

D gene: TRBD2
J gene: TRBJ2-3
clone size: -
V gene: TRBV9
CDR3 protein: CASSGRLAGGQGPDTQYF
CDR3 DNA: TGTGCCAGCAGCGGGAGACTAGCGGGGGGGCAAGGACCAGATACGCAGTATTTT

D gene: -
J gene: TRBJ2-5
clone size: -
V gene: TRBV5-1
CDR3 protein: CASGGGETQYF
CDR3 DNA: TGCGCCTCCGGGGGTGGAGAGACCCAGTACTTC

D gene: -
J gene: TRBJ1-2
clone size: -
V gene: TRBV2
CDR3 protein: CASSGTEYYGYTF
CDR3 DNA: TGTGCCAGCAGTGGGACGGAATACTATGGCTACACCTTC